A selection of T cell receptor beta chains follows, all from one sample in a study of naive CD8 T cells in extremely preterm neonates. Clones were read by immunoSEQ multiplex PCR, and TCRdb kept only the in-frame ones, dropping some. The repertoire includes 7,000 or so clones, more than 95% of them detected once, and roughly 0.36% sits in the top ten. Sequenced: naive CD8+ T cells from blood. Source of these receptors: a human donor in good health. Each CDR3 is given with its conserved first and last residue. A D gene is named only where the DNA matches it firmly. Size values are once, few and many counts, or a class for expanded clones, and some rows have none.

j_gene | abundance | v_gene | d_gene | CDR3aa | CDR3nt
TRBJ1-3 | once | TRBV27 | - | CASSLGAAGNTIYF | TGTGCCAGTAGTCTAGGGGCGGCTGGAAACACCATATATTTT
TRBJ2-7 | - | TRBV4-2 | TRBD2 | CATSGGAREQYF | TGTGCCACGAGCGGGGGGGCACGGGAGCAGTACTTC
TRBJ2-1 | - | TRBV7-3 | - | CASSPLQAAAEQFF | TGTGCCAGCAGCCCCCTTCAGGCAGCGGCTGAGCAGTTCTTC
TRBJ1-5 | - | TRBV15 | - | CATSYRLTGNQPQHF | TGTGCCACCAGCTACCGCCTTACGGGGAATCAGCCCCAGCATTTT
TRBJ2-7 | few | TRBV19 | TRBD1 | CARLDRDHEQYF | TGTGCCAGACTGGACAGGGACCACGAGCAGTACTTC
TRBJ1-1 | - | TRBV11-1 | TRBD1 | CASSLAPGTGEDPEAFF | TGTGCCAGCAGCTTAGCGCCCGGGACAGGGGAGGATCCTGAAGCTTTCTTT
TRBJ2-3 | - | TRBV28 | TRBD2 | CASRSQTSGGRGDTQYF | TGTGCCAGCAGGTCGCAGACTAGCGGGGGGCGTGGAGATACGCAGTATTTT
TRBJ2-1 | - | TRBV4-3 | TRBD1 | CASSPQAGGSDEQFF | TGCGCCAGCAGCCCTCAGGCAGGGGGCTCGGATGAGCAGTTCTTC
TRBJ2-2 | - | TRBV27 | TRBD2 | CASNPIAGVGELFF | TGTGCCAGCAATCCCATCGCGGGGGTCGGGGAGCTGTTTTTT
TRBJ1-1 | once | TRBV7-2 | - | CASSLLEAPVEAFF | TGTGCCAGCAGCTTATTAGAGGCCCCCGTTGAAGCTTTCTTT
TRBJ1-6 | once | TRBV9 | - | CASSVQGFNSPLHF | TGTGCCAGCAGCGTCCAGGGTTTTAATTCACCCCTCCACTTT